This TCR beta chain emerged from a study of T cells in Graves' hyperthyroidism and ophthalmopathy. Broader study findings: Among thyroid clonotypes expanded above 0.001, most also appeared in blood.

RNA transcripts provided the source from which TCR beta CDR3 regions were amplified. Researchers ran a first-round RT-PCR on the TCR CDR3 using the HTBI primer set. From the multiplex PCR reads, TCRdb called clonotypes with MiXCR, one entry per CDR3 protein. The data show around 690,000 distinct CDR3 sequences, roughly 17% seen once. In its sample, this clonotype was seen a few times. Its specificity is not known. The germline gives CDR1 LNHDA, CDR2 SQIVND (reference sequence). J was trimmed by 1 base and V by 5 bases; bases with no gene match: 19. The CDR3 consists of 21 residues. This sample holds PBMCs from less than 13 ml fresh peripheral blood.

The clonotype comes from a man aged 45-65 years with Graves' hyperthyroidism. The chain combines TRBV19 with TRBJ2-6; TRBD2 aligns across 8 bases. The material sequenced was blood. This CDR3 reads CASSSIGLAPRGGSGANVLTF. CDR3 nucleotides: TGTGCCAGTAGTTCCATTGGACTAGCCCCGAGGGGGGGGTCTGGGGCCAACGTCCTGACTTTC.